This T cell receptor beta chain was profiled in a study of Graves' ophthalmopathy and Graves' hyperthyroidism (dated by TCRdb to 2016 to 2019). Context from the whole study: Peripheral blood was collected at initial diagnosis, prior to any treatment. To tell Graves' ophthalmopathy apart from Graves' hyperthyroidism, and to predict which patients would progress to ophthalmopathy, the study relied on TCR beta repertoire signatures. In total, over 130 blood samples were TCR-sequenced: fewer than 50 ophthalmopathy, about 75 hyperthyroidism and some 17 hyperthyroidism-to-ophthalmopathy patients. To explore V-J signatures that distinguish ophthalmopathy from hyperthyroidism, a discovery set of 100 patients was enrolled, made up of roughly 41 with ophthalmopathy and roughly 55 with stable hyperthyroidism. For independent validation, a separate cohort was made up of 18 hyperthyroidism patients plus 17 patients who later progressed from hyperthyroidism to ophthalmopathy. T-cell repertoires of thyroid tissue and blood were compared in over five hyperthyroidism patients. Following sample collection, hyperthyroidism patients were given methimazole at a starting dose of 30 mg daily, and ophthalmopathy patients were given high-dose intravenous methylprednisolone. For training and testing, the 100 or so patients in the discovery cohort were randomly divided in a 7:3 ratio. Broad study findings and their caveats: Among expanded thyroid clonotypes with frequency above 0.001, most also showed up in blood, which suggests that blood repertoires may reflect the thyroid immune response. In cross-validation, the 13-signature model distinguished ophthalmopathy from stable hyperthyroidism with 85% to 90% sensitivity and about 84% specificity, and in the test set the corresponding values were roughly 80% and 75%. No statistical method was used to predetermine the sample size, and group allocation was not hidden from the investigators. In validation, the model predicted ophthalmopathy progression with about 71% sensitivity and roughly 72% specificity; some twelve predicted patients were CT-confirmed with GO in a median of approximately 6.5 months.

The sample holds one count of this clonotype. It has no known antigen specificity. One base away there is no much larger clone; base qualities are not given. One read alone makes for weak evidence. The CDR3, from cysteine to phenylalanine, totals 14 residues. Only the CDR3 region is kept as DNA, spanning 42 bases read in frame from base 1. The germline ends are 8 bases apart after V is trimmed by 5 bases and J by 0 bases. For repertoire sequencing, the TCR beta CDR3 regions were amplified from RNA transcripts. HTBI primers and the Qiagen OneStep RT-PCR kit were used in a first-round RT-PCR, which was followed by a second-round multiplex PCR, size selection and purification. Libraries were sequenced paired-end with 100 bp reads on an Illumina HiSeq2000. The paper's data handling went like this. SOAPnuke was used for read processing, and reads with adapters, uncalled bases, a mean Phred below 15, or no exact constant-primer or identifier match were discarded. High-quality paired reads were merged with COPE v1.2.5. Each unique nucleotide sequence was defined as a clonotype, and clonotypes were aligned to IMGT TRB V, D and J references with MiTCR v1.1. The analysis was limited to V-J combinations with a frequency above 0.0001, which together covered 99% to 99.2% of the repertoires. For each V-J combination, a TCR clonal expansion and chaos score was defined as F50 clonal expansion divided by the chaos observed in the TCRdist matrix. Welch's t-statistics and random forest were used to narrow the features down to around twelve V-J combinations, which were then fed into a naive Bayes classifier. The Morisita-Horn index was used to measure how similar the thyroid and blood repertoires were. TCRdb reprocessed the public reads (quality trimming at Q25 with fastp, clone calling with MiXCR) and kept in-frame beta chains. When rows share a CDR3 protein, they turn into one entry using the most common DNA and genes. These V and J calls rely on TCRdb rather than the paper's analysis. For this sample there are approximately 380,000 distinct CDR3 sequences; around a fifth appear just once. Clones ranked in the top ten supply around 3.1% of the sample.

Hyperthyroidism was considered stable if no progression to ophthalmopathy occurred within 18 months of follow-up. Hyperthyroidism patients were newly diagnosed, were aged 18 to 65 years, and had a disease duration under 2 months. Patients with other autoimmune diseases, uncontrolled infections, pregnancy or lactation were excluded. Diagnosis relied on clinical symptoms, serum thyroxine, TRAb, thyroid ultrasound and orbital computed tomography. Ficoll-Paque density gradient centrifugation was used to isolate PBMCs from around 10 ml of fresh peripheral blood. Trizol reagent was used to extract the total RNA, and its quality was then checked on an Agilent 2100 Bioanalyzer.

The receptor chain draws on TRBV12-3 or TRBV12-4 and TRBJ1-3; no D gene can be assigned with confidence. The sample consisted of peripheral blood. This receptor was obtained from a woman aged 18-35 years with stable Graves' hyperthyroidism. Donor details come from another sample of the same person, matched by shared clones. The CDR3 amino acid sequence is: CASSGRHSGNTIYF. The sequenced DNA is TGTGCCAGCAGTGGGAGGCACTCTGGAAACACCATATATTTT.